A few counts support the clone carrying this TCR beta chain. No antigen is known for it. The read ends 3 residues before the CDR3 terminus; that terminus is restored from the germline J gene. Per the germline V gene, CDR1 is GTSNPN and CDR2 is SVGIG (reference sequence). There are 13 residues in the CDR3. Control and CVID samples contributed equal amounts of genomic DNA. TCRdb's table, derived via immunoSEQ multiplex PCR, lists solely in-frame clones and lacks some. The sample was found to contain tens of thousands of clones, and every one recurs. Most patients and controls had Caucasian heritage. Donors gave roughly 4.5 to 8.5 ml heparinized peripheral whole blood. The data were taken from a study of T cell clonality in common variable immunodeficiency. Points from the study as a whole: Reportedly, TCR beta sequences from common variable immunodeficiency showed fewer deletions and N-nucleotide insertions.

The sequence came from a person aged 18 to 75 in good health. Sequencing was done on a sample of peripheral blood mononuclear cells. The chain has TRBV30 and TRBJ1-2; the D gene is possibly TRBD1 (5 bases). CDR3 DNA, as far as it was read: TGTGCCTGGCTGTCGGACACCTACAATGAC. This sequence encodes CAWLSDTYND. The whole CDR3 region reads CAWLSDTYNDYTF.